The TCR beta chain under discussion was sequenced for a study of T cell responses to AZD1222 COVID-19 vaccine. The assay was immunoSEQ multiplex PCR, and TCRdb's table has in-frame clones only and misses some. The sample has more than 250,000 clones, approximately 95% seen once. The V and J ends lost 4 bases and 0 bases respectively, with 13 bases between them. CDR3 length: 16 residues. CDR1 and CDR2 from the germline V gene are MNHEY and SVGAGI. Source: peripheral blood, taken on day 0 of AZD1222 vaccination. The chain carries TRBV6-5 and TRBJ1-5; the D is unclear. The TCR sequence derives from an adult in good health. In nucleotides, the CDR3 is TGTGCCAGCAGTTGGGAGGAGGGCCGTAGCAATCAGCCCCAGCATTTT. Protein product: CASSWEEGRSNQPQHF.